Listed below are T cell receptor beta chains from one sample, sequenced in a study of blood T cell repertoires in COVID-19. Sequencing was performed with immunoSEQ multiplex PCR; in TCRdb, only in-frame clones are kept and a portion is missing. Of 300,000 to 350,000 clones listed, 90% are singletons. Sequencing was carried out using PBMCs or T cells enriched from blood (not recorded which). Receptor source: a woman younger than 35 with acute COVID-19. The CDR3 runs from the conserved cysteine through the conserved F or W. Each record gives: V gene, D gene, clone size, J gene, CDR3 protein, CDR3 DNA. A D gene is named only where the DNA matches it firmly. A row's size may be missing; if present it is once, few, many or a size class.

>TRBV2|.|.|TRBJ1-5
CASSSQGLGNQPQHF
TGTGCCAGCAGTTCACAGGGTTTAGGCAATCAGCCCCAGCATTTT
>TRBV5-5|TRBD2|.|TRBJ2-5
CASSFGLAGRIQETQYF
TGTGCCAGCAGCTTTGGACTAGCGGGTCGTATCCAAGAGACCCAGTACTTC
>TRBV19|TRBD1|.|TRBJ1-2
CASRAGQGLNYGYTF
TGTGCCAGTAGGGCTGGACAGGGCCTTAACTATGGCTACACCTTC
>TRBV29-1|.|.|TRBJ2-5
CSVGVLRPAETQYF
TGCAGCGTTGGGGTGCTGAGGCCGGCGGAGACCCAGTACTTC
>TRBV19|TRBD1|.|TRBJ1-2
CATSIGTGRMTADYGYTF
TGTGCCACAAGTATCGGGACAGGGAGAATGACGGCGGACTATGGCTACACCTTC
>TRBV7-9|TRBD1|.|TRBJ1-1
CASNSPDRLNTEAFF
TGTGCCAGCAACTCCCCGGACAGGTTGAACACTGAAGCTTTCTTT
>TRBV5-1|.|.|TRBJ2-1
CASSSDSPTWNEQFF
TGCGCCAGCAGCTCCGACAGCCCCACCTGGAATGAGCAGTTCTTC
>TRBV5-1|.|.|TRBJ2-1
CASSFLNSNEQFF
TGCGCCAGCAGCTTTTTGAACTCCAATGAGCAGTTCTTC
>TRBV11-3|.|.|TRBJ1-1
CASSPGLRGSEAFF
TGTGCCAGCAGCCCGGGACTGAGGGGTTCTGAAGCTTTCTTT
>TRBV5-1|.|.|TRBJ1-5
CASSPSGGNQPQHF
TGCGCCAGCAGCCCTTCCGGAGGCAATCAGCCCCAGCATTTT
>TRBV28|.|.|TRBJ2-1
CASTYGGSYNEQFF
TGTGCCAGCACCTATGGGGGCTCATACAATGAGCAGTTCTTC
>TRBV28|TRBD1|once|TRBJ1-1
CASSLNRGLNTEAFF
TGTGCCAGCAGCTTAAACAGGGGGCTGAACACTGAAGCTTTCTTT
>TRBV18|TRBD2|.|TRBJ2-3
CASSPTRGGRGTDTQYF
TGTGCCAGCTCACCAACAAGAGGCGGGAGGGGGACAGATACGCAGTATTTT
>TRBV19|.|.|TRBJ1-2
CASSMAGVIYGYTF
TGTGCCAGTAGTATGGCCGGGGTCATCTATGGCTACACCTTC
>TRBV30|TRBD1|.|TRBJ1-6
CAWRGQTFNSPLHF
TGTGCCTGGAGGGGACAGACGTTTAATTCACCCCTCCACTTT
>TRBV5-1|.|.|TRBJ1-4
CASSLDQEGEKLFF
TGCGCCAGCAGCTTGGATCAGGAGGGCGAAAAACTGTTTTTT
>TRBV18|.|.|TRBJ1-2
CASSPAYGGYGYTF
TGTGCCAGCTCACCCGCGTACGGAGGGTATGGCTACACCTTC
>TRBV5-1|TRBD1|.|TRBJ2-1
CASSGQGNNEQFF
TGCGCCAGCAGCGGACAGGGGAACAATGAGCAGTTCTTC
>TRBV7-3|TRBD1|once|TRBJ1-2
CASSLTGTGYNYGYTF
TGTGCCAGCAGCTTAACGGGGACAGGGTATAATTATGGCTACACCTTC
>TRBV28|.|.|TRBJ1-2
CASSPGQRSYGYTF
TGTGCCAGCAGTCCAGGGCAGCGCAGCTATGGCTACACCTTC
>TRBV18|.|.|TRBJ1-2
CASSPDGQFYGYTF
TGTGCCAGCTCACCTGACGGACAGTTCTATGGCTACACCTTC
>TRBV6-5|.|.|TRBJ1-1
CASRSVNTEAFF
TGTGCCAGCAGATCGGTGAACACTGAAGCTTTCTTT
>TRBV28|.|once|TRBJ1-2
CASSLGSGTLNYGYTF
TGTGCCAGCAGTTTAGGGTCCGGGACACTTAACTATGGCTACACCTTC
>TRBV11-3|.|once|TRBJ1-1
CASSLGFRDEAFF
TGTGCCAGCAGCTTAGGATTTCGGGATGAAGCTTTCTTT
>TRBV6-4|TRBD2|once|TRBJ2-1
CASQITSGSYNEQFF
TGTGCCAGTCAAATTACTAGCGGATCATACAATGAGCAGTTCTTC
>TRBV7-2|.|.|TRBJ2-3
CASSSQGADTQYF
TGTGCCAGCAGCTCACAGGGCGCAGATACGCAGTATTTT
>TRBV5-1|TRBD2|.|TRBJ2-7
CASSLAPTSASSYEQYF
TGCGCCAGCAGCTTGGCTCCAACTAGCGCCAGCTCCTACGAGCAGTACTTC
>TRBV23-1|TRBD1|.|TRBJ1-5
CASSQSTGDDRGDGNQPQHF
TGCGCCAGCAGTCAATCGACAGGGGACGACAGGGGCGACGGCAATCAGCCCCAGCATTTT
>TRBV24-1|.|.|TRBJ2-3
CATSDPTDSTDTQYF
TGTGCCACCAGTGACCCGACAGACTCCACAGATACGCAGTATTTT
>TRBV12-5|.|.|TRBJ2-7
CASGFILPGDYEQYF
TGTGCTAGTGGTTTTATTCTTCCGGGGGACTACGAGCAGTACTTC
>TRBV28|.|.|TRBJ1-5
CASNDRFDQPQHF
TGTGCCAGCAACGACAGGTTCGATCAGCCCCAGCATTTT
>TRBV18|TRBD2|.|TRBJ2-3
CASSQRALAGGSDTQYF
TGTGCCAGCTCACAAAGGGCTCTAGCGGGAGGTTCAGATACGCAGTATTTT
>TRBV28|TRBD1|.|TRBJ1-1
CASSGQGGATEAFF
TGTGCCAGCAGCGGACAGGGAGGTGCCACTGAAGCTTTCTTT
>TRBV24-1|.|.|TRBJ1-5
CATSQGNQPQHF
TGTGCCACCTCTCAGGGTAATCAGCCCCAGCATTTT
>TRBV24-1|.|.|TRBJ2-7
CATSGAASYEQYF
TGTGCCACCAGTGGGGCAGCTTCCTACGAGCAGTACTTC
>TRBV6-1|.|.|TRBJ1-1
CASSEANRPEAFF
TGTGCCAGCAGTGAAGCGAACAGACCTGAAGCTTTCTTT
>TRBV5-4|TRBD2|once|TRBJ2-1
CASSLTLLAGGNEQFF
TGTGCCAGCAGCTTAACCCTACTAGCGGGGGGGAATGAGCAGTTCTTC
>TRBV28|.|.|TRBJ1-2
CASSLFGVGYTF
TGTGCCAGCAGTTTATTCGGTGTGGGCTACACCTTC
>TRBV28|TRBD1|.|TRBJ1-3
CASSSLGQGDTIYF
TGTGCCAGCAGTTCCTTAGGACAGGGCGACACCATATATTTT
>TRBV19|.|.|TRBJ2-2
CASTTGRRENTGELFF
TGTGCCAGTACCACGGGGCGGCGGGAGAACACCGGGGAGCTGTTTTTT
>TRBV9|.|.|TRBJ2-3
CASSVSGFGTDTQYF
TGTGCCAGCAGCGTTAGCGGCTTTGGCACAGATACGCAGTATTTT
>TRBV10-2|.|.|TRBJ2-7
CASTLFGESYEQYF
TGCGCCAGCACCCTATTTGGGGAGTCCTACGAGCAGTACTTC
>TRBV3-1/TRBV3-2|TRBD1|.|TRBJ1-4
CASSQKTGGNEKLFF
TGTGCCAGCAGCCAAAAGACAGGGGGAAATGAAAAACTGTTTTTT